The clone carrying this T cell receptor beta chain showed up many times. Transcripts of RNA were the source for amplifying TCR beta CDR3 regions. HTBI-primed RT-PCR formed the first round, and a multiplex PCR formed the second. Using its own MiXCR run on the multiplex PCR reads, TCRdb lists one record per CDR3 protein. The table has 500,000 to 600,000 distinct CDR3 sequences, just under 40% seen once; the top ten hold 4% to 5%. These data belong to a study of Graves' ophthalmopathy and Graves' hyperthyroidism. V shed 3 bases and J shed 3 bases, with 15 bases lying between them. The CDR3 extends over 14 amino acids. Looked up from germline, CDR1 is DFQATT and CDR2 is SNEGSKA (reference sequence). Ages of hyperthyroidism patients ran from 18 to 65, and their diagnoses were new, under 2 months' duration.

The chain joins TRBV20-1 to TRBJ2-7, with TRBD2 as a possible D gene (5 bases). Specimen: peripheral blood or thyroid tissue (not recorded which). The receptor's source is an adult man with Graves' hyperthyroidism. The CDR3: CSARPPDFLYEQYF. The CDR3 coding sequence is TGCAGTGCTAGGCCGCCGGACTTCCTCTACGAGCAGTACTTC.